The 10 T cell receptor beta chains below all came from one sample that was sequenced in a study of blood T cell repertoires in COVID-19. TCRdb's table, derived via immunoSEQ multiplex PCR, lists solely in-frame clones and lacks some. Among 50,000 or so clones, 65% to 85% were seen once, and the ten largest hold around 15%. Specimen: peripheral blood. Receptor source: a man aged 35 to 55 with acute or convalescent COVID-19.

This clone was recorded a few times. The rearrangement links TRBV30 to TRBJ2-5; 10 bases line up with TRBD1. Germline lookup yields CDR1 GTSNPN and CDR2 SVGIG (reference sequence). The V gene end was trimmed by 0 bases and the J gene end by 5 bases; junction bases not matched to a gene: 6. This CDR3 is 15 amino acids long. The CDR3 loop reads CAWSVWGQGLETQYF. In nucleotides, the CDR3 is TGTGCCTGGAGTGTATGGGGACAGGGGCTGGAGACCCAGTACTTC.

The chain carries TRBV9 and TRBJ2-1; 7 bases agree with TRBD2. The CDR3 runs to 12 residues. Germline-derived CDR1 and CDR2 are SGDLS and YYNGEE. V lost 4 bases to trimming and J lost 10 bases; unmatched junction nucleotides: 5. The CDR3 protein is CASSLSGLEQFF. CDR3 nucleotides: TGTGCCAGCAGCCTCTCGGGACTAGAGCAGTTCTTC.

This chain connects TRBV9 to TRBJ1-1; D not resolved. The V gene lost 4 bases and the J gene lost 0 bases, with 13 bases spanning the gap. The germline V gene has CDR1 SGDLS and CDR2 YYNGEE. CDR3 size: 15 residues. The CDR3, as DNA: TGTGCCAGCAGCCCTAGACCCGCTATGAACACTGAAGCTTTCTTT. It encodes CASSPRPAMNTEAFF.

V and J are TRBV11-3 and TRBJ1-1, with D unresolved. Looked up from germline, CDR1 is SGHNT and CDR2 is YENEEA. The CDR3 sequence is 13 residues long. V lost 1 base, J lost 5 bases, and 8 bases lay in between. DNA for the CDR3: TGTGCCAGCAGCTTAGGTCTCGGTACTGAAGCTTTCTTT. It yields the protein CASSLGLGTEAFF.

The V gene is TRBV18, the J gene TRBJ2-1; 14 bases are a match to TRBD2. J lost 7 bases, V lost 3 bases, and 2 bases had no gene match. Germline assignment: CDR1 KGHSH and CDR2 LQKENI. The length of the CDR3 is 15 residues. CDR3 DNA sequence: TGTGCCAGCTCACCGGGACTAGCGGGAGTTAATGAGCAGTTCTTC. Its translation is CASSPGLAGVNEQFF.

The chain uses TRBV11-3 and TRBJ2-1; 10 bases match TRBD2. Trimming took 1 base from V and 8 from J; bases not matched to a gene: 5. CDR1 is SGHNT and CDR2 is YENEEA in the germline V gene. The CDR3 is made up of 15 amino acids. The CDR3 DNA reads as TGTGCCAGCAGCTTAGGGCTAGCGGGGGACGATGAGCAGTTCTTC. This encodes CASSLGLAGDDEQFF.

The genes are TRBV19 and TRBJ1-5; D call uncertain. The CDR3 is made up of 15 amino acids. The germline V gene encodes CDR1 LNHDA and CDR2 SQIVND (reference sequence). V dropped 5 bases and J dropped 5 bases, with 16 bases sitting between them. CDR3 nucleotides: TGTGCCAGTAGTGCCTTTTCCTACAGTGATCAGCCCCAGCATTTT. It specifies CASSAFSYSDQPQHF.

This clone was seen once. The rearrangement joins TRBV19 to TRBJ2-7, with 10 bases that match TRBD1. The V gene end was trimmed by 8 bases and the J gene end by 6 bases; junction bases not matched to a gene: 7. Per germline, CDR1 LNHDA and CDR2 SQIVND (reference sequence). The CDR3 spans 13 residues. The CDR3 here is CASRRQGAREQYF. The CDR3 DNA is TGTGCCAGTCGTAGACAGGGGGCGCGCGAGCAGTACTTC.

The CDR3 reads CASRTSGSYEQYF. DNA for the CDR3: TGTGCCAGCAGGACTAGCGGCTCCTACGAGCAGTACTTC. J is TRBJ2-7 and V is TRBV12-3 or TRBV12-4, with 9 bases that match TRBD2. Trimming took 6 bases from V and 0 from J; bases not matched to a gene: 0. The CDR3 consists of 13 residues.

This chain connects TRBV18 to TRBJ2-7, with TRBD1 identical over 8 bases. Germline CDR1 KGHSH, CDR2 LQKENI. The J segment lost 2 bases and the V segment lost 3 bases, leaving 3 bases of the junction unmatched. The CDR3 spans 14 residues. CDR3 in amino acids: CASSPGTGAYEQYV. Written as DNA, the CDR3 is TGTGCCAGCTCACCCGGGACAGGTGCCTACGAGCAGTACGTC.